This TCR beta chain was profiled in a study of blood T cells in healthy people across ages. The germline V gene encodes CDR1 SGHTA and CDR2 FQGNSA. The CDR3 has 14 amino acids. Primers used in a second PCR of about 6 to 11 cycles were a sample-barcoded 5' primer and a J-beta primer mix. In TCRdb, the 5' RACE reads were re-called with MiXCR into one record per CDR3 protein. The table shows about 700,000 distinct CDR3 sequences, with 32% occurring only once. This clonotype was detected many times. At one end, the junction sequence differs from germline, possibly due to a read error. This sequence joins TRBV7-2 and TRBJ2-3; D is possibly TRBD2 (6 bases). The sequence was obtained from a woman of 80 years or more in good health. Source material: blood. CDR3 nucleotide sequence: TGTGCCAGCTGCTTGGGCGGGAACACAGATACGCAGTATTTT. Translated, it gives CASCLGGNTDTQYF.